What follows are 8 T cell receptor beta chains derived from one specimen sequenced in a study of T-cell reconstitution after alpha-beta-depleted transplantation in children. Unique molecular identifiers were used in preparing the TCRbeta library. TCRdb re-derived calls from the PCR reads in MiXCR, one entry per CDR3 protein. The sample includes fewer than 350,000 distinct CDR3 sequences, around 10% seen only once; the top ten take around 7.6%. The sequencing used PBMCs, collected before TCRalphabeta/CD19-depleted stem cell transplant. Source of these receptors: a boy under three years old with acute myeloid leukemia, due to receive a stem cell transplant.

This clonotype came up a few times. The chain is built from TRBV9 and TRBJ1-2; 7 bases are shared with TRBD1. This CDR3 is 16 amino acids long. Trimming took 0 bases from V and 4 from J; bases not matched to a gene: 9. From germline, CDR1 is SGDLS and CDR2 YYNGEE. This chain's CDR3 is CASSVAVGTAFYGYTF. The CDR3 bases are TGTGCCAGCAGCGTAGCTGTCGGGACAGCGTTCTATGGCTACACCTTC.

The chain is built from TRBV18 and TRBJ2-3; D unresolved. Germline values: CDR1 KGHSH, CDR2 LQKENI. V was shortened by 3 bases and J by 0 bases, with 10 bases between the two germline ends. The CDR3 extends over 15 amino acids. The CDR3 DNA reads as TGTGCCAGCTCACCCACAGCTGCTAGCACAGATACGCAGTATTTT. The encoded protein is CASSPTAASTDTQYF.

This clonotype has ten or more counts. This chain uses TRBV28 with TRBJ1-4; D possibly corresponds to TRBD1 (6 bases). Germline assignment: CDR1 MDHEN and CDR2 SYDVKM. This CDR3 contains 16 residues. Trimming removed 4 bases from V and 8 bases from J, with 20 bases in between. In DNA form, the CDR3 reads TGTGCCAGCAGTTCCTGGGACCCTTTAAGGGGGGAAAAACTGTTTTTT. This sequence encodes CASSSWDPLRGEKLFF.

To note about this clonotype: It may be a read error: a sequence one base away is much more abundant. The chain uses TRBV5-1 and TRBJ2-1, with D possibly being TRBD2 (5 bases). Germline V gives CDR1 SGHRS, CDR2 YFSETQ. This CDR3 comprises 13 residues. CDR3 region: CANSPDSGNEQFF. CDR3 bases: TGCGCCAACAGCCCGGACTCGGGGAATGAGCAGTTCTTC. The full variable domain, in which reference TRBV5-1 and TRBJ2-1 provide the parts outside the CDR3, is KAGVTQTPRYLIKTRGQQVTLSCSPISGHRSVSWYQQTPGQGLQFLFEYFSETQRNKGNFPGRFSGRQFSNSRSEMNVSTLELGDSALYLCANSPDSGNEQFFGPGTRLTVL.

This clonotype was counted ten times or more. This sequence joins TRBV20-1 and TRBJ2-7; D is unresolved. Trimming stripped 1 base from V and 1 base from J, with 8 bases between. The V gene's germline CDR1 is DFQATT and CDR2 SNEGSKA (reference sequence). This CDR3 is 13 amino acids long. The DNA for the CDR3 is TGCAGTGCTAGAGTCGCGATATCCTACGAGCAGTACTTC. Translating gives CSARVAISYEQYF.

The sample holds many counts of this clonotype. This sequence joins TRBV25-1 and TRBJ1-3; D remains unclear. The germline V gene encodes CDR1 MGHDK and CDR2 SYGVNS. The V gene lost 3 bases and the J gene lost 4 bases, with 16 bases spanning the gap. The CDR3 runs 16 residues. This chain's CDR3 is CASSDSRAQPGNTIYF. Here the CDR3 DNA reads TGTGCCAGCAGTGACTCGAGGGCCCAACCGGGAAACACCATATATTTT.

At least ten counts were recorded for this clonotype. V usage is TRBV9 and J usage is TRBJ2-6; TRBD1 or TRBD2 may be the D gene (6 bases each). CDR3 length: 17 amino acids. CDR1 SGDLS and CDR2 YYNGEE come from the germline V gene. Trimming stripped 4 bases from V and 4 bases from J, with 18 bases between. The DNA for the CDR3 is TGTGCCAGCAGCCTCCTGCCAGGGGCGGGGGGGGCCAACGTCCTGACTTTC. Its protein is CASSLLPGAGGANVLTF.

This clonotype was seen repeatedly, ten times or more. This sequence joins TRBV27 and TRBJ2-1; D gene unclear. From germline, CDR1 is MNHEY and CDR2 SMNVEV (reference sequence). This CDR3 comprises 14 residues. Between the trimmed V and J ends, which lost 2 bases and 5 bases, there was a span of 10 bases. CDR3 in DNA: TGTGCCAGCAGTTTAACCTCACTTAACAATGAGCAGTTCTTC. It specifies CASSLTSLNNEQFF.